One T cell receptor (beta chain) is described in this entry. The antigen is not known. Use of 60 Vbeta and 13 Jbeta primers characterized the PCR. Profiling relied on immunoSEQ multiplex PCR, and the TCRdb table lists in-frame clones only, not all of them. The data hold over 100,000 clones, with about four fifths observed a single time. This CDR3 contains 19 residues. The data originate from a study of cytomegalovirus exposure and HLA in healthy donors. Study-wide results and caveats: A later analysis, which compared TCR beta chains of equal frequency, found the HLA-associated ones more clonally expanded.

The source material was PBMCs. This sequence was found in a man in his thirties or forties in good health and CMV-seropositive. The chain couples TRBV21-1 to TRBJ2-5; the table's D call, TRBD2, has no DNA check behind it. TRBV21-1 is termed a pseudogene. The CDR3 spells CASISVHFCGGWRQETQYF. Written as DNA, the CDR3 is TGTGCCAGCATCAGCGTGCACTTTTGCGGGGGGTGGCGTCAAGAGACCCAGTACTTC.